A selection of T cell receptor beta chains follows, all from one sample in a study of cytomegalovirus exposure and HLA in healthy donors. Produced via immunoSEQ multiplex PCR; TCRdb's table is partial and in-frame only. The repertoire holds around 200,000 clones, with just under 85% as singletons. The material sequenced was PBMCs. These TCRs come from a woman aged 40 to 50 in good health and CMV-seronegative. Both conserved end residues are part of each CDR3. The D gene is left open where the match is weak. Size is stated for part of the rows, as once, few or many counts, or as a class when the clone is expanded.

J gene: TRBJ1-1; V gene: TRBV15; D gene: -; clone size: -; CDR3 length: 15; CDR3 protein: CATSRPPTTEAVALF; CDR3 DNA: TGTGCCACCAGCAGGCCCCCCACGACAGAGGCCGTAGCTCTCTTT
J gene: TRBJ1-5; V gene: TRBV2; D gene: -; clone size: -; CDR3 length: 16; CDR3 protein: CASMPLLCQAHQPQHF; CDR3 DNA: TGTGCCAGCATGCCGCTTCTCTGTCAGGCGCATCAGCCCCAGCATTTT
J gene: TRBJ2-5; V gene: TRBV18; D gene: -; clone size: -; CDR3 length: 12; CDR3 protein: CASSPSSQTQYF; CDR3 DNA: TGTGCCAGCTCACCTAGCAGTCAGACCCAGTACTTC
J gene: TRBJ2-5; V gene: TRBV5-1; D gene: TRBD1; clone size: -; CDR3 length: 15; CDR3 protein: CASSWMDRAQETQYF; CDR3 DNA: TGCGCCAGCAGCTGGATGGACAGGGCCCAAGAGACCCAGTACTTC
J gene: TRBJ1-5; V gene: TRBV4-2; D gene: -; clone size: -; CDR3 length: 16; CDR3 protein: CASSQEAREGNQPQHF; CDR3 DNA: TGTGCCAGCAGCCAAGAAGCCAGGGAGGGTAATCAGCCCCAGCATTTT
J gene: TRBJ1-2; V gene: TRBV19; D gene: -; clone size: -; CDR3 length: 12; CDR3 protein: CASDGRVGGYTF; CDR3 DNA: TGTGCCAGCGACGGGAGGGTGGGGGGCTACACCTTC
J gene: TRBJ1-1; V gene: TRBV27; D gene: TRBD1; clone size: -; CDR3 length: 15; CDR3 protein: CASRARGPLNTEAFF; CDR3 DNA: TGTGCCAGCAGGGCGAGGGGGCCTTTGAACACTGAAGCTTTCTTT
J gene: TRBJ2-7; V gene: TRBV11-2; D gene: -; clone size: -; CDR3 length: 14; CDR3 protein: CASSFGRWGPEQYF; CDR3 DNA: TGTGCCAGCAGCTTTGGACGGTGGGGCCCCGAGCAGTACTTC
J gene: TRBJ2-5; V gene: TRBV10-3; D gene: TRBD2; clone size: -; CDR3 length: 14; CDR3 protein: CAIAPTSGEETQYF; CDR3 DNA: TGTGCCATCGCCCCCACTAGCGGTGAAGAGACCCAGTACTTC
J gene: TRBJ1-1; V gene: TRBV9; D gene: TRBD1; clone size: -; CDR3 length: 15; CDR3 protein: CASSVQGALDSGAFF; CDR3 DNA: TGTGCCAGCAGCGTACAGGGGGCTCTGGATTCGGGAGCTTTCTTT
J gene: TRBJ1-5; V gene: TRBV5-6; D gene: -; clone size: -; CDR3 length: 13; CDR3 protein: CASSLGPGQPQHF; CDR3 DNA: TGTGCCAGCAGCTTGGGGCCGGGGCAGCCCCAGCATTTT
J gene: TRBJ2-1; V gene: TRBV10-3; D gene: TRBD2; clone size: -; CDR3 length: 15; CDR3 protein: CAISAGGGPYNEQFF; CDR3 DNA: TGTGCCATCAGTGCTGGCGGGGGGCCCTACAATGAGCAGTTCTTC
J gene: TRBJ2-7; V gene: TRBV28; D gene: -; clone size: -; CDR3 length: 16; CDR3 protein: CASSQRSGLPRYEQYF; CDR3 DNA: TGTGCCAGCAGCCAGAGGAGTGGCTTACCCAGATACGAGCAGTACTTC
J gene: TRBJ1-5; V gene: TRBV6-1; D gene: -; clone size: -; CDR3 length: 13; CDR3 protein: CASSVTGGGPQHF; CDR3 DNA: TGTGCCAGCAGCGTGACGGGGGGAGGGCCCCAGCATTTT
J gene: TRBJ2-1; V gene: TRBV10-3; D gene: TRBD2; clone size: once; CDR3 length: 15; CDR3 protein: CAISDTSGGANEQFF; CDR3 DNA: TGTGCCATCAGTGACACTAGCGGGGGGGCTAATGAGCAGTTCTTC
J gene: TRBJ1-2; V gene: TRBV11-3; D gene: -; clone size: -; CDR3 length: 13; CDR3 protein: CASILFRAGGYTF; CDR3 DNA: TGTGCCAGCATCCTCTTTAGAGCTGGTGGCTACACCTTC
J gene: TRBJ2-3; V gene: TRBV6-1; D gene: TRBD2; clone size: -; CDR3 length: 15; CDR3 protein: CATSGGGPAADTQYF; CDR3 DNA: TGTGCCACCTCCGGGGGGGGGCCGGCGGCAGATACGCAGTATTTT
J gene: TRBJ1-4; V gene: TRBV28; D gene: -; clone size: few; CDR3 length: 14; CDR3 protein: CASSLAGPNEKLFF; CDR3 DNA: TGTGCCAGCAGTTTAGCGGGGCCTAATGAAAAACTGTTTTTT